This TCR beta chain was recovered during a study of shared T cell receptors in the human thymus. Assay used: immunoSEQ multiplex PCR; TCRdb lists only in-frame clones, some missing. The sample includes 700,000 or so clones, 75% to 90% of them seen just once. V was pared by 0 bases and J by 4 bases, with 10 bases between. This CDR3 is built from 15 residues. Germline loops: CDR1 MGHRA, CDR2 YSYEKL. Notes on this clone: The same CDR3 also results from other DNA sequences found in this sample.

These same data were also listed under a study on human thymus T cells. That source adds: Thymus tissue for the work was resected from patients undergoing corrective heart surgery.

Sequencing input: thymocytes. The source is a girl under three years old with a congenital heart defect. The chain is built from TRBV4-1 and TRBJ1-5; TRBD1 is a possible D gene (5 bases). CDR3 bases: TGCGCCAGCAGCCAAGATGGGGGAGGGAATCAGCCCCAGCATTTT. Translating gives CASSQDGGGNQPQHF.